This TCR beta chain was observed in a study of cytomegalovirus exposure and HLA in healthy donors (dated by TCRdb to 2015 to 2018). Concerning the study at large: An earlier analysis of 587 of the donors reported about 250 Gb of sequence data and roughly 100 million unique TCR beta sequences from around 200 million T cells. Roughly 320 gigabases of sequencing data and 70 million to 95 million unique TCR sequences made up an early release that covered under 750 HLA-typed donors. Among the roughly 390 genotyped donors, around 79% belonged to the genetic ancestry cluster associated with self-reported Caucasian donors. The study aimed to test whether signatures of past pathogen exposure could be identified by cataloging public T cell receptors. Using immunosequencing, the study profiled T cell repertoires from 666 subjects and related those repertoires to cytomegalovirus serostatus. Along with the approximately 670-subject first cohort, a separate validation cohort of over a hundred different subjects was used. To predict cytomegalovirus infection status, the study brought together high-throughput TCR immunosequencing, statistical association of individual TCRs with disease status, and machine learning. To study patterns of TCR occurrence, a later analysis re-analyzed previously published TCR beta repertoires from 700 or so donors and added high-resolution HLA genotyping. Rather than drawing on any new phenotypic data, the later analysis identified candidate immune exposures from TCR beta sequences and the way those sequences occurred across donors. To decide whether each TCR beta V gene segment behaved as functional or pseudogenic, an earlier analysis of fewer than 750 of the donors relied on high-throughput TCR beta sequencing. Donor age, sex, ethnicity and CMV serostatus were compiled together with the repertoire data. Genome-wide SNP genotypes for about 65% of the roughly 670 donors were used in a later genetic analysis, which treated that subset as a discovery cohort. All discovery cohort repertoires had been generated on a single sequencing platform. HLA typing included class I and class II loci at four-digit resolution. Typing coverage varied by locus: 629-630 donors for A, B, C, DRB1 and DQB1; roughly 560 for DQA1; around 610 for DPA1; 450 to 480 for DPB1. Roughly five DR-DQ haplotypes were handled as single units for association and clustering because linkage in the cohort was strong. Among about 400 genotyped donors of the cohort, an average of around 250,000 unique TCR beta nucleotide sequences was sequenced per donor, of which about 19% were non-productive. The study at large found these results: The sequencing pipeline was judged likely to have produced a cluster of highly shared sequence variants as a technical artifact. Only TCR beta chains were sequenced in this cohort, and the absence of alpha or paired-chain data limited detectable features. Because HLA typing was missing for some donors at each locus, association tests included only the typed subset. In a later analysis, about 17,000 TCR beta sequences were associated with specific HLA alleles at a false discovery rate of 0.05. A total of 164 TCR beta chains were listed by the study as associated with cytomegalovirus. In a later analysis, TCR association rates were found to vary across HLA loci, with the most associated TCRs seen for DRB1 alleles and the fewest for HLA-C alleles. The authors suggested that the approach could potentially be generalized to other disease states and immunological phenotypes. A few of the identified cytomegalovirus-associated TCR beta chains were confirmed in vitro to be specific for cytomegalovirus antigens. Roughly uniform sequencing depth across donors was assumed in presence/absence analyses, although this assumption may not hold. Strong co-occurrence of HLA alleles, especially DR and DQ, made assigning TCR associations to individual alleles difficult. Most TCR sequences were seen in very few donors, while some public TCRs were found in many individuals. A later analysis reported that several top co-occurrence clusters appeared linked to parvovirus B19, influenza, CMV and Epstein-Barr virus. Most CMV-associated TCR beta chains appeared to be HLA-restricted in a later analysis, and the HLA associations seemed to be driven largely by CMV exposure. The earlier analysis of around 600 of the donors excluded 15 to 20 rarely observed V segments, including chromosome 9 orphons, because counts were too low. An earlier analysis of around 600 of the donors showed that most TCR beta V segments appeared in productive rearrangements either about 87% or about 30% of the time, which broadly matched IMGT annotations. Linkage disequilibrium might explain the correlated functional status among segregating V segments, but an unknown experimental factor could not be excluded. Compared with the roughly 700-donor mean, donors in an Asian-associated ancestry cluster had fewer N-insertions in productive TCRs, according to a later genetic analysis. The only immune exposure information available for the cohort was CMV serostatus. An association between a missense DCLRE1C variant and V-gene and J-gene trimming of TCR beta chains was found in a later genetic analysis and replicated in an independent cohort. In both the original and validation cohorts, the classifier was reported to diagnose cytomegalovirus status with high specificity and sensitivity. Compared with equally common non-associated chains, HLA-associated TCR beta chains in a later analysis were more clonally expanded and had lower generation probabilities. A further reported finding was that TCR beta sequences accurately predicted the HLA-A and HLA-B alleles for most subjects in the first cohort.

The cohort consisted of 650 to 700 healthy bone marrow donors. All cohort members were sampled while nominally healthy, although unrecorded immune exposures were likely present. The donor was CMV seropositive and belonged to the group of 250 to 300 seropositive cohort members. A peripheral blood sample was provided by each donor, and peripheral blood mononuclear cells were used for TCR beta sequencing. The Qiagen DNeasy Blood Extraction Kit was used to extract genomic DNA from the blood cell samples. Concerning this clone itself: Its antigen remains unidentified. No base quality values were provided; no much bigger clone lies one nucleotide off.

The library was obtained by the immunoSEQ multiplex PCR assay. For the multiplex PCR, a mixture combining 60 forward primers for TCR Vbeta segments and 13 reverse primers for TCR Jbeta segments was used. Amplification of the CDR3 region of rearranged TCR beta genes was performed with a multiplex PCR assay on genomic DNA. On the Illumina HiSeq System, the amplified TCR beta libraries were sequenced as 87-base-pair reads. On the authors' methods: A later analysis counted approximately 74 million unique TCR beta chains across the 550 to 750 repertoires, and about 10 million of these chains were shared by at least two donors. To remove PCR and sequencing errors, raw reads were error-corrected and collapsed into unique sequences using a nearest-neighbor algorithm that merged closely related sequences. CDR3 sequences were aligned to IMGT reference sequences to assign V, D and J gene segments. For a sequence to be retained, a match of at least six nucleotides was required to both a V gene segment and a J gene segment. A rearrangement was called productive if the CDR3 had no stop codons and remained in frame with V and J, and every other rearrangement was called non-productive. CDR3 was defined by IMGT convention, running from the second conserved V-encoded cysteine to the conserved J-encoded phenylalanine. In an earlier analysis of 500 to 650 of the donors, sequences lacking an unambiguous match to a single V gene segment were excluded. An earlier analysis of a few hundred of the donors called V segments functional above 56.7% productive rearrangements and segregating when the between-donor standard deviation exceeded 5%. A statistical classification framework was developed to diagnose cytomegalovirus status using the catalog of TCR beta chain sequences. A later analysis assigned V and J genes by comparing TCR nucleotide sequences with IMGT/GENE-DB human TR gene sequences. In a later analysis, CDR3 sequences and most-parsimonious VDJ recombination scenarios were assigned using the TCRdist pipeline. In a later analysis, every TCR beta chain was defined by the combination of its CDR3 amino acid sequence and its V-gene family, and reads without a unique V-gene family were dropped. In a later analysis, some 600 highly shared, low-generation-probability nucleotide sequences were removed to address suspected cross-contamination and a sequencing artifact. For each public chain, a later analysis derived a clonal expansion index from normalized ranks of inferred template counts within each repertoire. Generation probabilities in a later analysis came from a VDJ recombination model fitted to out-of-frame rearrangements, and those results were checked against IGoR. In a later analysis, hypergeometric tests were used to score TCR-TCR, TCR-HLA and TCR-CMV co-occurrence, with a repertoire-size bias correction applied to TCR pairs. A later analysis estimated false discovery rates by permuting HLA or CMV assignments 20 times. In a later analysis, co-occurring TCRs were grouped using DBSCAN, with TCRdist sequence similarity added in when clustering inside HLA-allele-positive subsets. Repertoires with fewer than 30,000 or more than 120,000 public chains were left out of co-occurrence clustering, as were five repertoires with anomalous nucleotide sharing. TCRdb's version of the immuneACCESS table is confined to in-frame rearrangements and falls short of the full clone set. An unresolved V gene accounts for under half of the shortfall where checked; the remainder is of unknown origin. V and J calls and clone size are those listed in that table; D and trimming were worked out from the DNA. A total of 100,000 to 150,000 clones appear in this sample, over 60% of them only once. Approximately 13% of the sample is taken by the ten largest.

The clonotype comes from a woman between 55 and 75 years old in good health and CMV-seropositive. Sequencing was performed on PBMCs.

The DNA sequence is as follows: TGTGCCAGCAGCTTAGACCGCCAGGGGGCTGAGTATGGCTACACCTTC. It codes for CASSLDRQGAEYGYTF. The chain is made from TRBV7-8 and TRBJ1-2, with TRBD1 identical over 8 junction bases. V trim: 1 base; J trim: 5 bases; unmatched bases: 9. The CDR3 runs 16 amino acids, cysteine and phenylalanine included. The read is trimmed to its CDR3 DNA, 48 bases read in frame from base 1. Looking up the germline V gene yields CDR1 SGHVS and CDR2 FQNEAQ.